Below, 25 T cell receptor beta chains from the same sample are listed, as sequenced in a study of blood T cell repertoires in COVID-19. The data were produced by immunoSEQ multiplex PCR, yet TCRdb's version contains in-frame clones alone and is incomplete. In the table there are over 55,000 clones, 85% to 90% of which are singletons. Specimen: peripheral blood. The origin of the receptors is a human donor with active COVID-19. The donor label of this sample is uncertain.

The J gene is TRBJ2-3, the V gene TRBV18; the match to TRBD2 covers 11 bases. CDR3 length equals 15 residues. V lost 3 bases, J lost 6 bases, and 5 bases stayed unmatched. Germline CDR1 and CDR2: KGHSH and LQKENI. The CDR3 here is CASSPAASGRDTQYF. The CDR3 nucleotides are TGTGCCAGCTCACCCGCGGCTAGCGGGAGGGATACGCAGTATTTT. Complete variable domain (other parts from reference TRBV18 and TRBJ2-3): NAGVMQNPRHLVRRRGQEARLRCSPMKGHSHVYWYRQLPEEGLKFMVYLQKENIIDESGMPKERFSAEFPKEGPSILRIQQVVRGDSAAYFCASSPAASGRDTQYFGPGTRLTVL.

The chain has TRBV7-2 and TRBJ2-2; D may be TRBD1 (5 bases). V lost 5 bases to trimming and J lost 2 bases, with 15 bases between them. Germline CDR1 reads SGHTA; CDR2 reads FQGNSA. CDR3 size: 16 residues. In DNA form, the CDR3 reads TGTGCCAGCAGCCCTCAGATCGGACAAAACACCGGGGAGCTGTTTTTT. Translating gives CASSPQIGQNTGELFF.

V and J are TRBV18 and TRBJ2-4; TRBD1 is a possible D gene (5 bases). Germline lookup yields CDR1 KGHSH and CDR2 LQKENI. The CDR3 length is 17 residues. Between the trimmed V and J ends, which lost 3 bases and 0 bases, there was a span of 15 bases. The CDR3 DNA sequence: TGTGCCAGCTCACCGGGTAGGGGCGACTCAGCCAAAAACATTCAGTACTTC. Its translation is CASSPGRGDSAKNIQYF.

This clone was seen a few times. The rearrangement uses TRBV29-1 and TRBJ2-3; perhaps TRBD2 as D (6 bases). Trimming removed 7 bases from V and 1 base from J, with 6 bases in between. Germline CDR1 reads SQVTM; CDR2 reads ANQGSEA. This CDR3 spans 11 amino acids. The CDR3 sequence: CSGLGTDTQYF. The CDR3 bases are TGCAGCGGACTAGGCACAGATACGCAGTATTTT.

This chain connects TRBV19 to TRBJ1-2; 9 bases fit TRBD1. The germline V gene has CDR1 LNHDA and CDR2 SQIVND (reference sequence). The CDR3 consists of 14 residues. Trimming removed 7 bases from V and 3 bases from J; junction bases left unmatched: 6. CDR3 in DNA: TGTGCCAGTAACTCGGGACAGGGAGACTATGGCTACACCTTC. It yields the protein CASNSGQGDYGYTF.

This CDR3 reads CASSEIFGLAQYF. CDR3 nucleotides: TGTGCCAGCAGTGAAATTTTTGGCCTGGCCCAGTACTTC. The rearrangement uses TRBV2 and TRBJ2-5; D is uncertain. CDR3 length: 13 amino acids. Per germline, CDR1 SNHLY and CDR2 FYNNEI. V lost 2 bases, J lost 9 bases, and 13 bases lay in between.

This clone was seen a single time. This chain connects TRBV4-2 to TRBJ2-1, with TRBD1 identical over 9 bases. Germline CDR1 and CDR2: LGHNA and YNFKEQ. There are 14 residues in the CDR3. Trimming at V came to 2 bases and at J to 8 bases, leaving 4 bases not matched to a gene. As DNA, the CDR3 is TGTGCCAGCAGCCAAAACAGGGGGCTGGATGAGCAGTTCTTC. Its translation: CASSQNRGLDEQFF.

This clone was observed a single time. The gene calls are TRBV12-3 or TRBV12-4 and TRBJ1-4; 7 bases are a match to TRBD1. V lost 8 bases and J lost 4; bases outside the gene matches: 4. The CDR3 length is 13 residues. CDR3 in amino acids: CASGRQGNEKLFF. In nucleotides, the CDR3 is TGTGCCAGCGGGAGACAGGGTAATGAAAAACTGTTTTTT.

CDR3 bases: TGTGCCAGCTCACCACTCAGGGGTGGGTACTACGAGCAGTACTTC. Its translation: CASSPLRGGYYEQYF. This rearrangement joins TRBV18 to TRBJ2-7; TRBD1 is a possible D gene (6 bases). Trimming pared 1 base from V and 3 bases from J, leaving 13 bases between. The CDR3 spans 15 residues. Germline V gene lookup returns CDR1 KGHSH and CDR2 LQKENI. Full variable domain (remainder filled in from reference TRBV18 and TRBJ2-7): NAGVMQNPRHLVRRRGQEARLRCSPMKGHSHVYWYRQLPEEGLKFMVYLQKENIIDESGMPKERFSAEFPKEGPSILRIQQVVRGDSAAYFCASSPLRGGYYEQYFGPGTRLTVT.

CDR3 region: CASSLYLTDTEAFF. CDR3 coding DNA: TGTGCCAGCAGTTTATACCTGACAGACACTGAAGCTTTCTTT. The rearrangement links TRBV28 to TRBJ1-1, with D possibly TRBD1 on 5 matching bases. The germline V gene has CDR1 MDHEN and CDR2 SYDVKM. The CDR3 runs 14 residues. V was clipped by 1 base and J by 3 bases, with 9 bases between them.

Details on this clone: No conserved phenylalanine or tryptophan ends this CDR3, so it is likely a read error. The limits of the CDR3 on the DNA are not certain, so only TCRdb's listed CDR3 is given. The chain couples TRBV7-8 to TRBJ2-7; TRBD2 was called by the table and not checked on the DNA. The CDR3 comprises 13 residues, both ends counted. The germline V gene has CDR1 SGHVS and CDR2 FQNEAQ. The CDR3 sequence is CASSLAIVSPDFR.

This chain connects TRBV10-3 to TRBJ2-6; 11 nucleotides line up with TRBD1. Per germline, CDR1 ENHRY and CDR2 SYGVKD. J gave up 2 bases and V 10 bases, and 13 bases lay outside the gene matches. The CDR3 is 18 amino acids. The CDR3 spells CATSQPGQGGAGANVLTF. Here the CDR3 DNA reads TGTGCCACCTCCCAGCCGGGACAGGGGGGTGCTGGGGCCAACGTCCTGACTTTC.

This chain joins TRBV11-2 and TRBJ2-1; possible D gene TRBD2, 6 bases. Germline V lookup: CDR1 SGHAT, CDR2 FQNNGV. V was shortened by 3 bases and J by 10 bases, with 10 bases between the two germline ends. This CDR3 has 12 amino acids. In DNA, the CDR3 is TGTGCCAGCAGCTTCATGGGGGGAGAGCAGTTCTTC. This sequence encodes CASSFMGGEQFF.

The gene calls are TRBV11-3 and TRBJ2-1, with TRBD1 identical over 10 bases. This CDR3 is built from 16 residues. Germline CDR1 reads SGHNT; CDR2 reads YENEEA. V shed 3 bases and J 3 bases; nucleotides not matched to a gene: 5. The chain's CDR3 is CASSLGQGSFYNEQFF. The DNA for the CDR3 is TGTGCCAGCAGCTTGGGACAGGGGTCCTTCTACAATGAGCAGTTCTTC.

V is TRBV29-1 and J is TRBJ1-1; 8 bases match TRBD1. CDR1 SQVTM and CDR2 ANQGSEA come from the germline V gene. The CDR3 runs 12 residues. Trimming removed 6 bases from V and 2 bases from J; junction bases left unmatched: 2. CDR3 in DNA: TGCAGCGTAGGACAGGGTAACACTGAAGCTTTCTTT. Protein: CSVGQGNTEAFF. The complete variable domain, with remaining parts taken from reference TRBV29-1 and TRBJ1-1, reads SAVISQKPSRDICQRGTSLTIQCQVDSQVTMMFWYRQQPGQSLTLIATANQGSEATYESGFVIDKFPISRPNLTFSTLTVSNMSPEDSSIYLCSVGQGNTEAFFGQGTRLTVV.

The chain has TRBV14 and TRBJ2-2, with D perhaps TRBD1 (5 bases). Germline V gene lookup returns CDR1 SGHDN and CDR2 FVKESK. V dropped 3 bases and J dropped 1 base, with 9 bases sitting between them. CDR3 length: 15 residues. The CDR3 sequence is CASSQDQGNTGELFF. In nucleotides, the CDR3 is TGTGCCAGCAGCCAGGATCAGGGGAACACCGGGGAGCTGTTTTTT. Full variable domain (missing parts from reference TRBV14 and TRBJ2-2): EAGVTQFPSHSVIEKGQTVTLRCDPISGHDNLYWYRRVMGKEIKFLLHFVKESKQDESGMPNNRFLAERTGGTYSTLKVQPAELEDSGVYFCASSQDQGNTGELFFGEGSRLTVL.

This chain links TRBV7-3 with TRBJ2-3; 11 positions agree with TRBD2. This CDR3 is built from 15 residues. Germline V gives CDR1 SGHTA, CDR2 FQGTGA. V was clipped by 4 bases and J by 3 bases; unmatched bases: 3. In DNA form, the CDR3 reads TGTGCCAGCAGCTCCACTAGCGGGAGAACAGATACGCAGTATTTT. Protein sequence: CASSSTSGRTDTQYF. The whole variable domain, remainder taken from reference TRBV7-3 and TRBJ2-3, is GAGVSQTPSNKVTEKGKYVELRCDPISGHTALYWYRQSLGQGPEFLIYFQGTGAADDSGLPNDRFFAVRPEGSVSTLKIQRTERGDSAVYLCASSSTSGRTDTQYFGPGTRLTVL.

The V call is TRBV5-4, the J call TRBJ2-6; 7 nucleotides agree with TRBD1. Germline V gene lookup returns CDR1 SGHNT and CDR2 YYREEE (reference sequence). The V segment lost 4 bases and the J segment 0 bases; nucleotides outside the gene matches: 7. This CDR3 has 17 amino acids. The CDR3 spells CASSTARGRSGANVLTF. The CDR3 nucleotides are TGTGCCAGCAGCACAGCTAGGGGGCGCTCTGGGGCCAACGTCCTGACTTTC. The full variable domain, with the rest looked up from reference TRBV5-4 and TRBJ2-6, is ETGVTQSPTHLIKTRGQQVTLRCSSQSGHNTVSWYQQALGQGPQFIFQYYREEENGRGNFPPRFSGLQFPNYSSELNVNALELDDSALYLCASSTARGRSGANVLTFGAGSRLTVL.

The genes are TRBV4-3 and TRBJ2-7, with D unclear. This CDR3 has 13 amino acids. Germline CDR1 LGHNA, CDR2 YSLEER. The ends were cut back, 1 base at V and 5 bases at J, with 9 bases in the middle. The CDR3 nucleotides read TGCGCCAGCAGCCAAGGGCGGAGCCACGAGCAGTACTTC. This gives the protein CASSQGRSHEQYF.

The J gene is TRBJ2-1, the V gene TRBV7-8, with TRBD1 as a possible D gene (5 bases). This CDR3 is 14 amino acids long. Trimming cost V 6 bases and J 7 bases, with 16 bases left between them. Germline V lookup: CDR1 SGHVS, CDR2 FQNEAQ. CDR3 sequence: CASRGQPLGNEQFF. DNA for the CDR3: TGTGCCAGCAGGGGGCAGCCGCTCGGGAATGAGCAGTTCTTC.

The chain couples TRBV10-3 to TRBJ2-3, with unresolved D. The germline V gene encodes CDR1 ENHRY and CDR2 SYGVKD. The CDR3 sequence is 16 residues long. Between the trimmed V and J ends, which lost 0 bases and 4 bases, there was a span of 14 bases. CDR3: CAISESTDFKADTQYF. The CDR3 coding sequence is TGTGCCATCAGTGAGTCTACTGATTTCAAAGCAGATACGCAGTATTTT.

V is TRBV24-1 and J is TRBJ2-1, with 12 bases that match TRBD2. This CDR3 has 19 amino acids. Trimming cost V 1 base and J 8 bases; bases outside gene matches: 14. Germline loops: CDR1 KGHDR, CDR2 SFDVKD. The CDR3 loop is CATSDFNPGLAGLNDEQFF. The DNA for the CDR3 is TGTGCCACCAGTGATTTTAATCCGGGACTAGCGGGCCTGAACGATGAGCAGTTCTTC.

The chain employs TRBV2 and TRBJ1-5; D not certain. Between the trimmed V and J ends, which lost 6 bases and 6 bases, there was a span of 15 bases. Germline CDR1 is SNHLY and CDR2 is FYNNEI. There are 14 residues in the CDR3. The CDR3 here is CASREGVLGQPQHF. In nucleotides, the CDR3 is TGTGCCAGCAGAGAGGGTGTTTTGGGTCAGCCCCAGCATTTT.

The chain uses TRBV4-3 and TRBJ2-1; maybe TRBD1 (6 bases). V lost 2 bases, J lost 3 bases, and 14 bases lay in between. Germline assignment: CDR1 LGHNA and CDR2 YSLEER. The CDR3 covers 16 residues. The CDR3 here is CASSQQQGSFYNEQFF. CDR3 DNA sequence: TGCGCCAGCAGCCAACAACAGGGTTCCTTCTACAATGAGCAGTTCTTC.

The chain has TRBV11-2 and TRBJ2-5; D possibly corresponds to TRBD1 (6 bases). V lost 5 bases and J 4 bases, leaving 8 bases between the germline ends. The CDR3 is made up of 12 amino acids. Germline V gene sequence: CDR1 SGHAT, CDR2 FQNNGV. CDR3 sequence (DNA): TGTGCCAGCAGCACAGGGTCAGAGACCCAGTACTTC. Translated, it gives CASSTGSETQYF.